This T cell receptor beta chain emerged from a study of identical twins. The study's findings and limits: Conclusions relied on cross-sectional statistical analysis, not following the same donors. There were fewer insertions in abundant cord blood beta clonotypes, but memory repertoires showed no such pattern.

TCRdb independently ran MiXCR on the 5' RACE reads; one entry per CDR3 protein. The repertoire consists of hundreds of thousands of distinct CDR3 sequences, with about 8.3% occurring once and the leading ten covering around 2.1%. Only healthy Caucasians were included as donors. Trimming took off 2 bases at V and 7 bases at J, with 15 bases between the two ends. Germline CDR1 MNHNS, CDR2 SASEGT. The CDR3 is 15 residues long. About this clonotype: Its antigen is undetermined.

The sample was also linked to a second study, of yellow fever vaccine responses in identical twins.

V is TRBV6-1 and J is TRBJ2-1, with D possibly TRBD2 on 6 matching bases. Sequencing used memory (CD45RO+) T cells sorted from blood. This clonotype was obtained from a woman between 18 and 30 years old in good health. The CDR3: CASSELAVGGNEQFF. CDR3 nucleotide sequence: TGTGCCAGCAGTGAACTGGCGGTTGGGGGGAATGAGCAGTTCTTC.